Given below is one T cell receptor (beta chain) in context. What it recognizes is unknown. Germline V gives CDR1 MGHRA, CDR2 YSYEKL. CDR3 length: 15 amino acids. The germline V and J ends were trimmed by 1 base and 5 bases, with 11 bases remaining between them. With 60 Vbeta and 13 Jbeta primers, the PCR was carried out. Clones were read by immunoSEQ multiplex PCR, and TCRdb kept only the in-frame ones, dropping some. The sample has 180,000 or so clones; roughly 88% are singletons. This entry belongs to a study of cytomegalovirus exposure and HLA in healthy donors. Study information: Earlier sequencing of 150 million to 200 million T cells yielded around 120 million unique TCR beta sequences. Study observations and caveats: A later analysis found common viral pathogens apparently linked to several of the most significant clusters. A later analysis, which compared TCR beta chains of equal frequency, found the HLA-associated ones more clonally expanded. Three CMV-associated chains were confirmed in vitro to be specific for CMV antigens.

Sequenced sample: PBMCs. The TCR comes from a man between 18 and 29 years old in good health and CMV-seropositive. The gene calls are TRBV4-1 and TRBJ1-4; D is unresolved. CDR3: CASSQVFRVNEKLFF. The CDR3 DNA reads TGCGCCAGCAGCCAAGTCTTCCGGGTAAATGAAAAACTGTTTTTT.